These 17 T cell receptor beta chains were all obtained from the same sample, sequenced in a study of regulatory T cells in long-lasting Graves disease. Building the TCR beta libraries relied on iRepertoire HTBI primers, and CDR3 regions underwent Arm-PCR. TCRdb reprocessed the multiplex PCR reads via MiXCR and lists one record per CDR3 protein. Here the sample spans a few hundred thousand distinct CDR3 sequences, 16% being singletons. The sample's time point: newly diagnosed GD, antithyroid drugs for less than 3 months. Preparation of the TCR library used RNA extracted from PBMCs. In addition, the sample was reused for a study of T cells in Graves' hyperthyroidism and ophthalmopathy.

The starting material was peripheral blood mononuclear cells (PBMCs), obtained at new diagnosis, from a patient treated with antithyroid drugs. Receptor source: a man aged 35 to 55 with Graves disease.

The chain links TRBV2 to TRBJ2-7; TRBD2 matches at 7 bases. After removal of 7 bases from V and 2 bases from J, the junction contained 5 bases not matched to a gene. Germline CDR1 SNHLY, CDR2 FYNNEI. CDR3 length: 13 amino acids. The CDR3 reads CASTGLVTYEQYF. Written as DNA, the CDR3 is TGTGCCAGCACCGGACTAGTGACCTACGAGCAGTACTTC.

This clonotype showed up many times. This sequence joins TRBV6-1 and TRBJ2-1; D might be TRBD1 (6 bases). The ends were cut back, 7 bases at V and 5 bases at J, with 18 bases in the middle. Per the germline V gene, CDR1 is MNHNS and CDR2 is SASEGT. The CDR3 loop spans 15 amino acids. The CDR3 DNA is TGTGCCAGCAATAAGGGACATAGTCTCCACAATGAGCAGTTCTTC. Translation gives CASNKGHSLHNEQFF.

The V gene is TRBV7-9, the J gene TRBJ2-3, with D possibly matching TRBD1 (5 bases). The germline V and J ends were trimmed by 5 bases and 0 bases, with 12 bases remaining between them. The germline gives CDR1 SEHNR, CDR2 FQNEAQ (reference sequence). The CDR3 length is 15 residues. CDR3 sequence: CASSRQFSSTDTQYF. CDR3 bases: TGTGCCAGCAGCCGACAGTTTTCTAGCACAGATACGCAGTATTTT.

The rearrangement uses TRBV6-5 and TRBJ1-2; D call uncertain. Germline V CDR1 and CDR2: MNHEY, SVGAGI. The CDR3 loop spans 16 amino acids. The ends were cut back, 4 bases at V and 4 bases at J, with 19 bases in the middle. This chain's CDR3 is CASSSNRAPRGYGYTF. In DNA, the CDR3 is TGTGCCAGCAGTTCGAACCGGGCGCCCAGAGGCTATGGCTACACCTTC.

Worth noting for this clonotype: A read error is possible here, since a much larger clone lies one base away. This chain uses TRBV6-1 with TRBJ2-1, with a tentative D call TRBD1 (5 bases). The V and J ends lost 3 bases and 10 bases respectively, with 10 bases between them. The CDR3 consists of 12 residues. CDR1 and CDR2 (germline): MNHNS, SASEGT. The CDR3 loop is CASSDRVEEQFF. The CDR3 DNA is TGTGCCAGCAGTGACAGGGTTGAGGAGCAGTTCTTC.

This clonotype was detected many times. The chain couples TRBV5-1 to TRBJ2-5; TRBD1 agrees at 10 bases. The CDR3 sequence is 15 residues long. Germline CDR1 is SGHRS and CDR2 is YFSETQ. Trimming took 0 bases from V and 5 from J; bases not matched to a gene: 4. The CDR3: CASSLGQGAAETQYF. The DNA of the CDR3 is TGCGCCAGCAGCTTGGGACAGGGGGCCGCGGAGACCCAGTACTTC.

In DNA form, the CDR3 reads TGCGCCAGCAGCTCGACAGGGTTCCGAACCCAGTACTTC. It is translated as CASSSTGFRTQYF. The V call is TRBV5-1, the J call TRBJ2-5; 7 bases are shared with TRBD1. Trimming cost V 3 bases and J 8 bases; bases outside gene matches: 7. Looked up from germline, CDR1 is SGHRS and CDR2 is YFSETQ. The CDR3 is 13 amino acids. Looking up the rest from reference TRBV5-1 and TRBJ2-5 gives the full variable domain: KAGVTQTPRYLIKTRGQQVTLSCSPISGHRSVSWYQQTPGQGLQFLFEYFSETQRNKGNFPGRFSGRQFSNSRSEMNVSTLELGDSALYLCASSSTGFRTQYFGPGTRLLVL.

This clonotype showed up many times. The V call is TRBV28, the J call TRBJ1-1; D gene uncertain. The V gene's germline CDR1 is MDHEN and CDR2 SYDVKM. V was clipped by 11 bases and J by 1 base, with 14 bases between them. CDR3 length equals 13 residues. The DNA for the CDR3 is TGTGCCGGGAGACGACCGGAGAACACTGAAGCTTTCTTT. This encodes CAGRRPENTEAFF. The full variable domain, rest sourced from reference TRBV28 and TRBJ1-1, is DVKVTQSSRYLVKRTGEKVFLECVQDMDHENMFWYRQDPGLGLRLIYFSYDVKMKEKGDIPEGYSVSREKKERFSLILESASTNQTSMYLCAGRRPENTEAFFGQGTRLTVV.

In this sample, this clonotype turned up many times. The chain links TRBV28 to TRBJ2-7; the match to TRBD1 covers 8 bases. Germline assignment: CDR1 MDHEN and CDR2 SYDVKM. V was pared by 7 bases and J by 6 bases, with 8 bases of the junction left unmatched. This CDR3 contains 13 residues. This CDR3 is CASIKQQGGEQYF. CDR3 sequence (DNA): TGTGCCAGCATAAAACAACAGGGGGGCGAGCAGTACTTC.

This clonotype occurred many times. This chain uses TRBV29-1 with TRBJ2-2; no clear D. V lost 4 bases and J 8 bases, leaving 11 bases between the germline ends. Germline CDR1 reads SQVTM; CDR2 reads ANQGSEA. This CDR3 has 12 amino acids. CDR3: CSVAGVSGELFF. The DNA for the CDR3 is TGCAGCGTTGCGGGCGTATCTGGGGAGCTGTTTTTT.

V is TRBV9 and J is TRBJ2-3; 7 bases agree with TRBD2. Germline-derived CDR1 and CDR2 are SGDLS and YYNGEE. CDR3 length equals 13 residues. The junction had 2 bases not matched to a gene; V was cut back by 3 bases and J by 4 bases. The CDR3 region is CASSGEGSDTQYF. Here the CDR3 DNA reads TGTGCCAGCAGCGGGGAGGGGTCAGATACGCAGTATTTT.

This clonotype was counted ten times or more. The chain employs TRBV20-1 and TRBJ2-3; D tentatively fits TRBD1 or TRBD2 (6 bases each). This CDR3 is 14 amino acids long. The V end lost 8 bases, the J end lost 4 bases, and 19 bases lay between the germline ends. CDR1 is DFQATT, CDR2 SNEGSKA, per germline (reference sequence). CDR3 amino acids: CSPGAGNGADTQYF. For the CDR3, the DNA is TGCAGTCCGGGGGCGGGGAATGGAGCAGATACGCAGTATTTT.

The chain has TRBV9 and TRBJ2-5; unclear D gene. CDR3 size: 15 residues. The V and J ends lost 0 bases and 1 base respectively, with 10 bases between them. Germline CDR1 is SGDLS and CDR2 is YYNGEE. CDR3 nucleotide sequence: TGTGCCAGCAGCGTAGAGGGCGCTATCCAAGAGACCCAGTACTTC. This codes for CASSVEGAIQETQYF.

There are many counts of this clonotype. V and J are TRBV6-1 and TRBJ2-5; 8 bases line up with TRBD2. This CDR3 contains 13 residues. Germline CDR1 reads MNHNS; CDR2 reads SASEGT. The V and J ends lost 11 bases and 5 bases, in that order; junction bases with no gene match: 10. The CDR3 spells CAVVIGGGETQYF. CDR3 sequence (DNA): TGTGCCGTAGTCATCGGGGGGGGGGAGACCCAGTACTTC.

In this sample, this clonotype turned up a few times. A much bigger clone sits one base away, suggesting this may be a read error. V usage is TRBV5-5 and J usage is TRBJ1-2; 7 bases map to TRBD1. V lost 6 bases and J lost 2; bases outside the gene matches: 10. CDR1 is SGHKS and CDR2 is YYEKEE in the germline V gene (reference sequence). The CDR3 totals 15 residues. The CDR3 loop reads CASNFRTTGNYGYTF. Here the CDR3 DNA reads TGTGCCAGCAACTTTAGAACGACAGGGAACTATGGCTACACCTTC. The complete variable domain, with remaining parts taken from reference TRBV5-5 and TRBJ1-2, reads DAGVTQSPTHLIKTRGQQVTLRCSPISGHKSVSWYQQVLGQGPQFIFQYYEKEERGRGNFPDRFSARQFPNYSSELNVNALLLGDSALYLCASNFRTTGNYGYTFGSGTRLTVV.

This clonotype was observed at least ten times. The genes are TRBV20-1 and TRBJ2-1; D not certain. V lost 0 bases and J lost 8, with 8 bases in between. Germline values: CDR1 DFQATT, CDR2 SNEGSKA (reference sequence). CDR3 size: 12 residues. Here the CDR3 reads CSAREDGHEQFF. The CDR3 DNA reads as TGCAGTGCTAGAGAAGACGGGCATGAGCAGTTCTTC.

The gene calls are TRBV20-1 and TRBJ2-3; TRBD2 matches 7 bases. Germline V gene sequence: CDR1 DFQATT, CDR2 SNEGSKA (reference sequence). Germline trimming cut 1 base from V and 1 base from J; bases unmatched to any gene: 17. This CDR3 is 19 amino acids long. The CDR3 is CSARAAGRLAVLRTDTQYF. CDR3 sequence (DNA): TGCAGTGCTAGAGCCGCAGGGAGGCTAGCGGTCCTACGCACAGATACGCAGTATTTT.